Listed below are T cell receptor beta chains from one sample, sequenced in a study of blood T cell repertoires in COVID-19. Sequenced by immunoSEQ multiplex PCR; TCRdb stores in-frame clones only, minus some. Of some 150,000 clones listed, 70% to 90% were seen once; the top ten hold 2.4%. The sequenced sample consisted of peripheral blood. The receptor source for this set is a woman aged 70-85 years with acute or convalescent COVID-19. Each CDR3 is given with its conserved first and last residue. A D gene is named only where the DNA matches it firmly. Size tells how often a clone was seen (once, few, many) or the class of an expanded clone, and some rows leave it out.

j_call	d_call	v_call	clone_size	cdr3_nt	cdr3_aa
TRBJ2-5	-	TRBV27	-	TGTGCCAGCAGTCCAGGAAAGACCCAGTACTTC	CASSPGKTQYF
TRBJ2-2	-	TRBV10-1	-	TGCGCCAGCAGCCCCAGGCAGGGTACCGGGGAGCTGTTTTTT	CASSPRQGTGELFF
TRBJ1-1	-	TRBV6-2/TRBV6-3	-	TGTGCCAGCAGCATCCCCCAGGCTAACACTGAAGCTTTCTTT	CASSIPQANTEAFF
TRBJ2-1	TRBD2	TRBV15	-	TGTGCCACCAGGGCAAGAGGAACCGGGGGGGCTTTCGTGGGTGAGCAGTTCTTC	CATRARGTGGAFVGEQFF
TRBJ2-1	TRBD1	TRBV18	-	TGTGCCAGCTCCCTCGGACAGGGCTACAATGAGCAGTTCTTC	CASSLGQGYNEQFF
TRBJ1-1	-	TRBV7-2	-	TGTGCCAGCAGCCCAGACAGATCTTACACTGAAGCTTTCTTT	CASSPDRSYTEAFF
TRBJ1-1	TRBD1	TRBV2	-	TGTGCCAGCAGCCCGGACAGGGTATCAACTGAAGCTTTCTTT	CASSPDRVSTEAFF
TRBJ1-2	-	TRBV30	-	TGTGCCTGGACGAGGGAAAAGTATGGCTACACCTTC	CAWTREKYGYTF
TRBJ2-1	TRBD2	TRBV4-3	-	TGCGCCAGCAGCCCGGGGACTAGCGGGAACAATGAGCAGTTCTTC	CASSPGTSGNNEQFF
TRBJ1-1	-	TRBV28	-	TGTGCCAGCATGCGGGTTACTGAAGCTTTCTTT	CASMRVTEAFF
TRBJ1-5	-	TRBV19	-	TGTGCCAGTTCGTACCAGGAATTATATAGCAATCAGCCCCAGCATTTT	CASSYQELYSNQPQHF
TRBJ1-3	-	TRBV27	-	TGTGCCAGCAGTCGAGCGGGCGGTGGAAACACCATATATTTT	CASSRAGGGNTIYF
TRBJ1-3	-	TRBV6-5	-	TGTGCCAGCAGTTACGGGAGTAGCCAAGCAAACACCATATATTTT	CASSYGSSQANTIYF
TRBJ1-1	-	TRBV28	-	TGTGCCAGCAGTTTAAGGGGTGTGAACACTGAAGCTTTCTTT	CASSLRGVNTEAFF
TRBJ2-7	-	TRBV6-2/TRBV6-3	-	TGTGCCAGCAGCCCTAGGGGCGCTGGCGCCTACGAGCAGTACTTC	CASSPRGAGAYEQYF
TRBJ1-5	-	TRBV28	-	TGTGCCAGCAGTTTATTTTTGACAGGTCGCAATAGCAATCAGCCCCAGCATTTT	CASSLFLTGRNSNQPQHF
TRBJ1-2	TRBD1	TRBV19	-	TGTGCCAGTAGTTCTCAATTGGGACAGGGTTCCTATGGCTACACCTTC	CASSSQLGQGSYGYTF
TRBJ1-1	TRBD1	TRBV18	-	TGTGCCAGCTCACCAAGACAGGGTGAAGCTTTCTTT	CASSPRQGEAFF
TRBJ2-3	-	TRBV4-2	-	TGTGCCAGCAGCGGAGCGGGCGGATCAGATACGCAGTATTTT	CASSGAGGSDTQYF
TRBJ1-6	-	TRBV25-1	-	TGTGCCAGCAGTACAGGATATAATTCACCCCTCCACTTT	CASSTGYNSPLHF
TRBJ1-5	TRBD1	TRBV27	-	TGTGCCAGCAGTCTGACGGGACAGGGGGCCCAGCATTTT	CASSLTGQGAQHF
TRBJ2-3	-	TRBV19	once	TGTGCCAGTAGGGCAGGGGACCCCACAGATACGCAGTATTTT	CASRAGDPTDTQYF
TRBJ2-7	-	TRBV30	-	TGTGCCTGGAGTGTACCGGGGGTTGAACGGCGTGGGCAGTACTTC	CAWSVPGVERRGQYF
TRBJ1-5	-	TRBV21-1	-	TGTGCCAGCAGCAAAGTGGGGAGAGGGGGTCTAGGGCAGCCCCAGCATTTT	CASSKVGRGGLGQPQHF
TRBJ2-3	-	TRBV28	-	TGTGCCAGCGGCGGGGGCAAAGATACGCAGTATTTT	CASGGGKDTQYF
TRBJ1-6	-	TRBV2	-	TGTGCCAGCAGTGTAGACCGGTCGCGGGATTCACGCTTT	CASSVDRSRDSRF
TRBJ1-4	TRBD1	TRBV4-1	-	TGCGCCAGCAGCCCATTCGACAGGGCCATGGAAAAACTGTTTTTT	CASSPFDRAMEKLFF
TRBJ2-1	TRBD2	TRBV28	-	TGTGCCAGCACCGTGCGGGGGGCCTACAATGAGCAGTTCTTC	CASTVRGAYNEQFF